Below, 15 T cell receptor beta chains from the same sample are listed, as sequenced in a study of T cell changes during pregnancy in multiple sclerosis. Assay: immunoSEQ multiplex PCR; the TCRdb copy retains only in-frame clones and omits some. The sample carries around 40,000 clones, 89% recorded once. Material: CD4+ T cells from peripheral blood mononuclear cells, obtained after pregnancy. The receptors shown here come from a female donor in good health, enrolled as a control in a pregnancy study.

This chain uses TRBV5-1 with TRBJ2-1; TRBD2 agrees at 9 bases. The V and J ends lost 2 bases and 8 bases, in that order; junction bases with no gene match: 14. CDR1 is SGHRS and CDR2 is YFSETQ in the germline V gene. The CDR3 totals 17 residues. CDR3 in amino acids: CASSFGGSGSYRDEQFF. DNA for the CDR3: TGCGCCAGCAGCTTTGGCGGTAGCGGGAGTTATCGGGATGAGCAGTTCTTC.

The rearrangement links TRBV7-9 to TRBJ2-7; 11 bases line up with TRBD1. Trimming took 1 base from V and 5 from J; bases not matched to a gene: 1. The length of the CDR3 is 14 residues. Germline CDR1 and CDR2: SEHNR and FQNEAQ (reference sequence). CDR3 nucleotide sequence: TGTGCCAGCAGCTTAGGGGGACAGGGGGACGAGCAGTACTTC. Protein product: CASSLGGQGDEQYF.

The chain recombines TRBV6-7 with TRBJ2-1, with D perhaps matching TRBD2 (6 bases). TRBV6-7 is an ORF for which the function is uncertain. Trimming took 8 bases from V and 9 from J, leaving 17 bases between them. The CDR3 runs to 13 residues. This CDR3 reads CASHFLASGEQFF. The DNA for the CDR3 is TGTGCCAGCCACTTTCTAGCGTCGGGTGAGCAGTTCTTC.

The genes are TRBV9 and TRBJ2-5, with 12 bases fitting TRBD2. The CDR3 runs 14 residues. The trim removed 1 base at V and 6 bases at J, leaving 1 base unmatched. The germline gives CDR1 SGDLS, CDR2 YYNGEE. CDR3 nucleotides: TGTGCCAGCAGCGTAACTAGCGGGGGGCAGACCCAGTACTTC. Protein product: CASSVTSGGQTQYF.

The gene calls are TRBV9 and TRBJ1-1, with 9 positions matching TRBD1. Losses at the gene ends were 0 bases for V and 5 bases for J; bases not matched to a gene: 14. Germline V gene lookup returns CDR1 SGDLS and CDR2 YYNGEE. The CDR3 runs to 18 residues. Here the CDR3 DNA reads TGTGCCAGCAGCGTAGTCGATTTATTGGACAGGGGAGGGACTGAAGCTTTCTTT. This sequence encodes CASSVVDLLDRGGTEAFF.

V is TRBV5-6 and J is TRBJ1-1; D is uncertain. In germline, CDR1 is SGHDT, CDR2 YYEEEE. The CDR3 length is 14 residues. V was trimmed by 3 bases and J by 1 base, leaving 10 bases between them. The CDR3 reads CASSYSQKNTEAFF. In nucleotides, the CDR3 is TGTGCCAGCAGCTACTCACAGAAGAACACTGAAGCTTTCTTT.

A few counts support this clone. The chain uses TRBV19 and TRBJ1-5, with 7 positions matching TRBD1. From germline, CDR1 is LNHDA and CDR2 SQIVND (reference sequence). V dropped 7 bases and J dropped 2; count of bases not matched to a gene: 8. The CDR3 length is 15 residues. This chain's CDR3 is CASTTGTVGNQPQHF. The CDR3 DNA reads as TGTGCCAGTACCACTGGGACAGTGGGCAATCAGCCCCAGCATTTT. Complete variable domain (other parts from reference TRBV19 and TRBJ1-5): DGGITQSPKYLFRKEGQNVTLSCEQNLNHDAMYWYRQDPGQGLRLIYYSQIVNDFQKGDIAEGYSVSREKKESFPLTVTSAQKNPTAFYLCASTTGTVGNQPQHFGDGTRLSIL.

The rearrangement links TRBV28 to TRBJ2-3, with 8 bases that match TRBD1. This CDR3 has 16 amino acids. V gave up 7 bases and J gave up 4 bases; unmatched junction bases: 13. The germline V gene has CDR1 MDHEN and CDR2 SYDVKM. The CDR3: CASNNPGQGWADTQYF. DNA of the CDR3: TGTGCCAGCAACAATCCTGGACAGGGATGGGCAGATACGCAGTATTTT.

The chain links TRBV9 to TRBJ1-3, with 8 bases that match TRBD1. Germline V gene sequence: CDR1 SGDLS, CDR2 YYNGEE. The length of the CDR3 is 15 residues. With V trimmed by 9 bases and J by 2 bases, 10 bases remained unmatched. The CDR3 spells CATSRGTGTGNTIYF. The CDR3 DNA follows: TGTGCCACCAGTCGGGGGACAGGCACTGGAAACACCATATATTTT.

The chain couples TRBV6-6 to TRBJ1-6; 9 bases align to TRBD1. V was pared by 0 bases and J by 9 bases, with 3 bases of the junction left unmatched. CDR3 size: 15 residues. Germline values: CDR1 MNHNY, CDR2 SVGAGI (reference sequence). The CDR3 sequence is CASSYSPGQGSPLHF. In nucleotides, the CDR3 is TGTGCCAGCAGTTACTCTCCGGGACAGGGTTCACCCCTCCACTTT.

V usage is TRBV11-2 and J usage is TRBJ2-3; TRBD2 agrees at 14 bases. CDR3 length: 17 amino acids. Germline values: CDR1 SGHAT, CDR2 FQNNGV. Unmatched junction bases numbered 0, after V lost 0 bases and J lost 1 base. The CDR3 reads CASSLEGLAGGTDTQYF. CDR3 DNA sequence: TGTGCCAGCAGCTTAGAGGGACTAGCGGGAGGCACAGATACGCAGTATTTT.

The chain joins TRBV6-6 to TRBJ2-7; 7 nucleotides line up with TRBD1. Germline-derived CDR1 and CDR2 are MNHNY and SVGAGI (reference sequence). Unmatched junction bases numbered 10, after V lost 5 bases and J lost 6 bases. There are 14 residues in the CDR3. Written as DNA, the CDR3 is TGTGCCAGCAGTACAGGGGAAGGATATGGCGAGCAGTACTTC. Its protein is CASSTGEGYGEQYF.

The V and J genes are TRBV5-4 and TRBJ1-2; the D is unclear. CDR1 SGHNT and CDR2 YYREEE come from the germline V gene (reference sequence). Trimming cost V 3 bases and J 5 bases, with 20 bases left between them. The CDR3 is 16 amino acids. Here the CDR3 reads CASSSPQVPGVYGYTF. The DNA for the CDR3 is TGTGCCAGCAGCTCTCCCCAGGTGCCAGGTGTTTATGGCTACACCTTC.

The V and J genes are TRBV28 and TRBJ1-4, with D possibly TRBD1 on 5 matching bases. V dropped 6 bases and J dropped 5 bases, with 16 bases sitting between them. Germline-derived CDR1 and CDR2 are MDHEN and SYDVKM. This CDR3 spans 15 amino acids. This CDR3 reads CASRPRAIGNEKLFF. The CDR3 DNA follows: TGTGCCAGCAGGCCCAGGGCGATCGGGAATGAAAAACTGTTTTTT.

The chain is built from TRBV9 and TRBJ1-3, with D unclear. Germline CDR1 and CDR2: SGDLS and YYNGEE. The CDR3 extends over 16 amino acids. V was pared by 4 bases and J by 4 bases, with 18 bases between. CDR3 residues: CASSSYSRGKGNTIYF. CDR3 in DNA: TGTGCCAGCAGCTCCTACTCTCGGGGTAAAGGAAACACCATATATTTT.